These 24 T cell receptor beta chains were sequenced from one sample in a study of T cell responses to AZD1222 COVID-19 vaccine. Sequencing was performed with immunoSEQ multiplex PCR; in TCRdb, only in-frame clones are kept and a portion is missing. The repertoire has roughly 170,000 clones, approximately 90% of them found once; the top ten carry less than 3%. The input for sequencing was peripheral blood, taken on day 0 of AZD1222 vaccination. These receptors were obtained from an adult in good health.

The chain is built from TRBV12-3 or TRBV12-4 and TRBJ1-6; D remains ambiguous. CDR3 length: 12 amino acids. V was cut by 5 bases and J by 8 bases, with 7 bases left in between. CDR3 sequence (DNA): TGTGCCAGCAGTGACGGATATTCACCCCTCCACTTT. It translates to CASSDGYSPLHF.

This clone was picked up one time. Sequence at one end of the junction differs from germline and may be a read error. The rearrangement uses TRBV2 and TRBJ2-7, with no clear D. Germline loops: CDR1 SNHLY, CDR2 FYNNEI. CDR3 length equals 14 residues. The CDR3 DNA follows: TGTGCCAGCAGTGCAACCCAAAGCTCCCACGAGCAGTACTTC. Translated, it gives CASSATQSSHEQYF.

The chain employs TRBV30 and TRBJ1-5; TRBD1 matches at 12 bases. The CDR3 runs to 15 residues. The trim removed 0 bases at V and 5 bases at J, leaving 2 bases unmatched. CDR1 and CDR2 from the germline V gene are GTSNPN and SVGIG (reference sequence). CDR3 residues: CAWSVGDRGHQPQHF. The CDR3 region has the DNA TGTGCCTGGAGTGTAGGGGACAGGGGGCATCAGCCCCAGCATTTT.

This sequence joins TRBV11-1 and TRBJ2-5; 7 nucleotides align to TRBD2. The CDR3 loop spans 13 amino acids. V lost 5 bases and J lost 7; bases outside the gene matches: 7. Germline CDR1 and CDR2: SGHAT and FQDESV (reference sequence). In DNA, the CDR3 is TGTGCCAGCAGCCTCCAGACGGGGGGGACCCAGTACTTC. Protein product: CASSLQTGGTQYF.

The V gene is TRBV5-4, the J gene TRBJ2-3; unclear D gene. This CDR3 has 13 amino acids. The germline gives CDR1 SGHNT, CDR2 YYREEE (reference sequence). V was shortened by 4 bases and J by 2 bases, with 8 bases between the two germline ends. CDR3 coding DNA: TGTGCCAGCAGCCCCGAAACCACAGATACGCAGTATTTT. It encodes CASSPETTDTQYF.

J is TRBJ2-7 and V is TRBV6-5; TRBD2 aligns across 9 bases. In germline, CDR1 is MNHEY, CDR2 SVGAGI. The CDR3 is 16 residues long. Trimming cost V 1 base and J 7 bases; bases outside gene matches: 11. The CDR3 loop is CASSYFKSGGSGEQYF. CDR3 DNA: TGTGCCAGCAGTTACTTTAAGAGCGGGGGGTCGGGGGAGCAGTACTTC.

The chain links TRBV9 to TRBJ2-3; D gene ambiguous. Per the germline V gene, CDR1 is SGDLS and CDR2 is YYNGEE. CDR3 length equals 15 residues. Trimming left V 3 bases short and J 0 bases short, with 11 bases between. CDR3 coding DNA: TGTGCCAGCAGCGGGAGCCTTGCTAGCACAGATACGCAGTATTTT. Protein product: CASSGSLASTDTQYF.

The chain couples TRBV2 to TRBJ1-5, with no clear D. The CDR3 has 12 residues. Trimming removed 6 bases at V and 1 base at J, with 4 bases between. Looked up from germline, CDR1 is SNHLY and CDR2 is FYNNEI. CDR3 sequence reads: CASRGSNQPQHF. The CDR3 coding sequence is TGTGCCAGCAGGGGCAGCAATCAGCCCCAGCATTTT.

The chain has TRBV4-3 and TRBJ1-5; a possible D gene is TRBD1 (5 bases). The germline V gene encodes CDR1 LGHNA and CDR2 YSLEER. This CDR3 has 15 amino acids. With 0 bases removed from V and 7 bases from J, the gap between germline ends came to 13 bases. This CDR3 reads CASSQDFQGGQPQHF. The DNA for the CDR3 is TGCGCCAGCAGCCAAGATTTCCAGGGAGGACAGCCCCAGCATTTT.

This sequence joins TRBV9 and TRBJ1-2, with TRBD1 identical over 8 bases. Trimming took 0 bases from V and 4 from J; bases not matched to a gene: 5. This CDR3 has 15 residues. Germline values: CDR1 SGDLS, CDR2 YYNGEE. CDR3 nucleotide sequence: TGTGCCAGCAGCGTAGGGACAGGGTCCCTCTATGGCTACACCTTC. It yields the protein CASSVGTGSLYGYTF.

The chain recombines TRBV6-5 with TRBJ2-7, with 7 bases that match TRBD1. The germline V gene has CDR1 MNHEY and CDR2 SVGAGI. V lost 5 bases, J lost 3 bases, and 7 bases stayed unmatched. The CDR3 consists of 14 residues. CDR3 DNA sequence: TGTGCCAGCAGTAAGACAGGGCTTTACTACGAGCAGTACTTC. It translates to CASSKTGLYYEQYF.

The rearrangement joins TRBV18 to TRBJ1-5; no definite D call. Germline V lookup: CDR1 KGHSH, CDR2 LQKENI. Trimming pared 6 bases from V and 6 bases from J, leaving 18 bases between. CDR3 length: 15 residues. The CDR3 DNA reads TGTGCCAGCTCGCCCGGAGGGCAGATACGTCAGCCCCAGCATTTT. Protein sequence: CASSPGGQIRQPQHF.

The rearrangement uses TRBV7-6 and TRBJ1-1, with D tentatively TRBD1 (5 bases). Germline CDR1 reads SGHVS; CDR2 reads FNYEAQ. This CDR3 comprises 16 residues. Deletions cut 5 bases from V and 1 base from J, with 17 bases between. In DNA form, the CDR3 reads TGTGCCAGCAGCCCTGTCGACAGCTCCGGGAACACTGAAGCTTTCTTT. It specifies CASSPVDSSGNTEAFF.

This clone was found once. The CDR3 sequence is CASTGRGSWRRGYTF. CDR3 sequence (DNA): TGTGCCAGTACGGGCAGGGGGAGCTGGCGACGTGGCTACACCTTC. J is TRBJ1-2 and V is TRBV7-6; TRBD1 aligns across 7 bases. Germline CDR1 is SGHVS and CDR2 is FNYEAQ. The trim removed 9 bases at V and 7 bases at J, leaving 17 bases unmatched. The CDR3 has 15 amino acids.

The chain is built from TRBV3-1 (or the pseudogene TRBV3-2) and TRBJ2-3; 14 bases are shared with TRBD2. The CDR3 has 17 amino acids. Germline V gene lookup returns CDR1 LGHDT and CDR2 YNNKEL (reference sequence). With 3 bases clipped from V and 3 bases from J, the junction kept 5 bases outside the gene matches. CDR3 sequence (DNA): TGTGCCAGCAGCCAGGGAAGGACTAGCGGGGGGACAGATACGCAGTATTTT. Protein: CASSQGRTSGGTDTQYF.

This clone has only one observation. The gene calls are TRBV27 and TRBJ2-3; D gene unclear. Looked up from germline, CDR1 is MNHEY and CDR2 is SMNVEV (reference sequence). The ends were cut back, 0 bases at V and 4 bases at J, with 2 bases in the middle. This CDR3 comprises 12 residues. CDR3 region: CASSLSPDTQYF. DNA for the CDR3: TGTGCCAGCAGTTTATCCCCAGATACGCAGTATTTT.

The chain joins TRBV18 to TRBJ2-5; D not resolved. Germline V CDR1 and CDR2: KGHSH, LQKENI. The CDR3 is made up of 14 amino acids. V lost 2 bases to trimming and J lost 3 bases, with 10 bases between them. The CDR3, as DNA: TGTGCCAGCTCACCAAGGGTAGTGGAAGAGACCCAGTACTTC. Its translation: CASSPRVVEETQYF.

This clone has more than one count but fewer than ten. The chain joins TRBV7-8 to TRBJ2-5, with D perhaps TRBD1 (5 bases). Trimming cost V 1 base and J 2 bases, with 5 bases left between them. The CDR3 loop spans 13 amino acids. Germline CDR1 and CDR2: SGHVS and FQNEAQ. CDR3 DNA: TGTGCCAGCAGCTTAGGGACACAAGAGACCCAGTACTTC. Its translation: CASSLGTQETQYF.

CDR3 protein: CASSSLRVTEAFF. CDR3 DNA sequence: TGTGCCAGCAGCTCGCTCAGGGTTACTGAAGCTTTCTTT. The V gene is TRBV7-2, the J gene TRBJ1-1; D might be TRBD1 (5 bases). CDR1 SGHTA and CDR2 FQGNSA come from the germline V gene. V lost 4 bases and J 5 bases, leaving 11 bases between the germline ends. There are 13 residues in the CDR3.

The V and J genes are TRBV27 and TRBJ1-5; TRBD1 matches at 10 bases. In germline, CDR1 is MNHEY, CDR2 SMNVEV (reference sequence). Trimming at V came to 4 bases and at J to 7 bases, leaving 4 bases not matched to a gene. This CDR3 has 14 residues. This CDR3 is CASSSDRGRQPQHF. CDR3 sequence (DNA): TGTGCCAGCAGTTCCGACAGGGGGCGACAGCCCCAGCATTTT.

This chain uses TRBV6-4 with TRBJ1-3, with TRBD1 as a possible D gene (5 bases). Trimming stripped 9 bases from V and 0 bases from J, with 24 bases between. The CDR3 runs 18 residues. CDR1 is MRHNA, CDR2 SNTAGT, per germline. CDR3 nucleotide sequence: TGTGCCAGTACCGGGACGGAGACTTCCCCACGCTCTGGAAACACCATATATTTT. It encodes CASTGTETSPRSGNTIYF.

This clone appeared once. The J gene is TRBJ2-3, the V gene TRBV7-3; TRBD1 agrees at 9 bases. From germline, CDR1 is SGHTA and CDR2 FQGTGA. The length of the CDR3 is 14 residues. Trimming cost V 0 bases and J 7 bases; bases outside gene matches: 2. CDR3 protein: CASSLTGQGHTQYF. The CDR3 region has the DNA TGTGCCAGCAGCTTAACTGGACAGGGGCATACGCAGTATTTT. The whole variable domain, remainder taken from reference TRBV7-3 and TRBJ2-3, is GAGVSQTPSNKVTEKGKYVELRCDPISGHTALYWYRQSLGQGPEFLIYFQGTGAADDSGLPNDRFFAVRPEGSVSTLKIQRTERGDSAVYLCASSLTGQGHTQYFGPGTRLTVL.

The V gene is TRBV3-1 (or the pseudogene TRBV3-2), the J gene TRBJ1-3; D unresolved. The CDR3 covers 14 residues. V dropped 1 base and J dropped 3 bases, with 7 bases sitting between them. The germline V gene has CDR1 LGHDT and CDR2 YNNKEL (reference sequence). CDR3: CASSQGRLGNTIYF. The CDR3 DNA follows: TGTGCCAGCAGCCAAGGCAGGCTTGGAAACACCATATATTTT.

The chain recombines TRBV7-2 with TRBJ2-7; D may be TRBD1 or TRBD2 (6 bases each). The CDR3 consists of 14 residues. Germline assignment: CDR1 SGHTA and CDR2 FQGNSA. The germline V and J ends were trimmed by 10 bases and 0 bases, with 16 bases remaining between them. In DNA form, the CDR3 reads TGTGCCACCTCGGGGGCGGGGAGCTCCTACGAGCAGTACTTC. Translated: CATSGAGSSYEQYF.